The T cell receptor beta chain described here comes from a study of blood T cell repertoires in COVID-19. Study information: Samples taken during acute and convalescent COVID-19 were collected in the United States, Italy and Spain. Sample material is recorded as cDNA or gDNA derived from T cells, B-cell-depleted T cells, or PBMCs.

In the original analysis: Reference gene primers were amplified, and this amplification served to estimate nucleated cell counts. Libraries were prepared by immunoSEQ multiplex PCR; TCRdb keeps only in-frame clonotypes and omits some of them. The DNA gave D and trimming, while V, J and clone size come from that table. The repertoire holds around 200,000 clones, with about 83% as singletons. Germline V gives CDR1 SEHNR, CDR2 FQNEAQ (reference sequence). The CDR3 covers 15 residues. V was clipped by 5 bases and J by 4 bases, with 18 bases between them. This clonotype was sampled from a man aged 40-49 years with active or convalescent COVID-19. The chain recombines TRBV7-9 with TRBJ2-7, with D possibly being TRBD1 (5 bases). The sequencing sample was made of peripheral blood. CDR3 sequence (DNA): TGTGCCAGCAGCCCCACAGGACAAACAACTTACGAGCAGTACTTC. It specifies CASSPTGQTTYEQYF.